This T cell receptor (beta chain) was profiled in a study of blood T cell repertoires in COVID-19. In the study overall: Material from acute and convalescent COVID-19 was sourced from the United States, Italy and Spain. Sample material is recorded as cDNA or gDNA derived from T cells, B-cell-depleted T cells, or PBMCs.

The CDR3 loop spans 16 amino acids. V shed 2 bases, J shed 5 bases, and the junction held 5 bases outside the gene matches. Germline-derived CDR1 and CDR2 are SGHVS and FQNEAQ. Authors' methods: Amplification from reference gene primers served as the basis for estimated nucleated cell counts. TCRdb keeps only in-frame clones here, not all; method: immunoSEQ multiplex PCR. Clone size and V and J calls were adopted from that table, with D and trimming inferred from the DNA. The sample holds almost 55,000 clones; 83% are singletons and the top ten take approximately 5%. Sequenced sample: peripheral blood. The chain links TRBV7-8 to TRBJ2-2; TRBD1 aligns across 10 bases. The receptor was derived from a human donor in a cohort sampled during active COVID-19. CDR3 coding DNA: TGTGCCAGCAGCTTACGAGACAGGGGGCGTACCGGGGAGCTGTTTTTT. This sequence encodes CASSLRDRGRTGELFF.